Listed below are T cell receptor beta chains from one sample, sequenced in a study of T cells after yellow fever vaccination. Via MiXCR, TCRdb re-called the 5' RACE reads, giving one row per CDR3 protein. The sample shows approximately 550,000 distinct CDR3 sequences, 15% to 20% of them seen only once. The specimen comprised PBMCs, sampled 15 days after the yellow fever booster vaccination. The source of these receptors is a man aged 30 to 39 who received the YFV17D yellow fever vaccine. Each CDR3 is given with its conserved first and last residue.

v_call,cdr3_aa
TRBV7-2,CASNFGPGELFF
TRBV5-1,CASGKFGEQFF
TRBV20-1,CSARDGGGQETQYF
TRBV5-1,CASRGASGTDTQYF
TRBV20-1,CSARVAGASSYNEQFF
TRBV7-2,CASTFEVGNTIYF
TRBV7-9,CASSPGQGHNSPLHF
TRBV12-3/TRBV12-4,CASRREMGAGTEAFF
TRBV7-2,CASSYHMDSFYEQYF
TRBV27,CASSFGPGADTQYF
TRBV3-1,CASSPLGDPAYEQYF
TRBV4-3,CASSQDLGSNYEQYF
TRBV7-8,CASSQRRDYLQETQYF
TRBV11-2,CASSLRWGIRNLNYEQYF
TRBV12-3/TRBV12-4,CASSYLGGSGETQYF
TRBV10-3,CATRNSDRTPYEQYF
TRBV29-1,CSVVAGSSYNEQFF
TRBV5-4,CASSLEGQLNYGYTF
TRBV5-1,CASSLEGLADLTDTQYF
TRBV20-1,CSARDLQGRKNIQYF
TRBV4-3,CARGLGGSSVQYF
TRBV5-6,CASSLIQDTYEQYF